Here is one T cell receptor beta chain with its context. It lacks a known antigen. No clone much larger than this one lies a single base away; base qualities are absent. The sample originates from a study of blood T cell repertoires in COVID-19 (dated by TCRdb to 2020 to 2021). For context, the study as a whole: Samples from collaborators originated in the United States, Italy and Spain and spanned both the acute and convalescent phases of COVID-19. Samples came from the ongoing ImmuneRACE study (first 160 participants) plus 1,254 subjects from 6 global collaborators. The material from the prospective study consisted of cDNA or gDNA derived from T cells, B-cell-depleted T cells, or PBMCs. A de-identified subject ID, COVID-19 status, age in years and sex were almost always included in the sample metadata. Where available, HLA class I and class II types were taken from metadata supplied by the sample provider and were not determined by assay-based typing. Deeply sampled blood TCRbeta repertoires from subjects exposed to, actively infected with, or recovered from COVID-19 were included in the dataset. The repertoires were made available in a free public database intended to serve as a resource for research on the immune response to SARS-CoV-2.

After removal of 3 bases from V and 4 bases from J, the junction retains 3 bases not matched to a gene. Including the terminal cysteine and phenylalanine, the CDR3 comprises 14 residues. CDR3 DNA only is kept here, 42 bases in frame from base 1. Looking up the germline V gene (reference sequence) yields CDR1 SGHNT and CDR2 YYREEE. Broad study findings and their caveats: The amount of clinical and demographic metadata varied by source and participant and was provided uncurated.

TCRbeta CDR3 regions were amplified from genomic DNA using the immunoSEQ Assay, a bias-controlled multiplex PCR. The published analysis was carried out like this. Within the assay, amplification of reference gene primers was used to estimate how many nucleated cells each sample contained. To quantify the absolute abundance of each unique TCRbeta CDR3 rearrangement, sequence reads were collapsed and filtered. For each sample, productive Simpson clonality was calculated by taking the square root of Simpson's diversity index across productive rearrangements. TCRdb carries this immuneACCESS record with in-frame sequences only. Its versions omit some clonotypes, under half of them owing to an unresolved V gene in the studies checked, with the rest unexplained. V and J calls and clone size are copied from that table; D and trimming were computed from the DNA. The sample data list some 380,000 clones, and nearly 90% of these were observed just once. The top ten clonotypes cover 6.5% to 8% of the sample.

Collaborating institutions collected whole blood in K2EDTA tubes following their own protocols. For TCRbeta analysis, collaborators shipped samples as frozen whole blood, isolated PBMCs, or DNA extracted from either of those sample types. Sequencing was carried out using peripheral blood. This clonotype was sampled from a man aged 18 to 30 with active or convalescent COVID-19. The receptor chain draws on TRBV5-4 and TRBJ2-7; TRBD2 aligns with 11 central bases. CDR3 reads: CASSSGTSGYEQYF. The DNA is TGTGCCAGCAGCTCGGGGACTAGCGGATACGAGCAGTACTTC.